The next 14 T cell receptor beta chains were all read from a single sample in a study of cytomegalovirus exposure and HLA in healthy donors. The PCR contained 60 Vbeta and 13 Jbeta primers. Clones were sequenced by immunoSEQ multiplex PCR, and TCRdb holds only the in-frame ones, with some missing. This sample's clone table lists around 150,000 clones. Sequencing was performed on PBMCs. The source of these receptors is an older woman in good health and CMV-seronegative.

In DNA form, the CDR3 reads TGTGCCAGCACCCTGACAGGGCAGGCGGATCAGCCCCAGCATTTT. Amino acid sequence: CASTLTGQADQPQHF. The chain is built from TRBV28 and TRBJ1-5, with 7 bases matching TRBD1. The CDR3 is made up of 15 amino acids. J gave up 5 bases and V 7 bases, and 11 bases lay outside the gene matches. Germline V gene data show CDR1 as MDHEN and CDR2 as SYDVKM.

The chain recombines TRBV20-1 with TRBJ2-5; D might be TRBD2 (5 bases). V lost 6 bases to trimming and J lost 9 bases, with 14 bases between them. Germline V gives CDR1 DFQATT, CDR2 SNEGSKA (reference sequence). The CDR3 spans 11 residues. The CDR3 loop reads CSALRAGSQYF. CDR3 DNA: TGCAGTGCCCTGAGGGCGGGCTCCCAGTACTTC.

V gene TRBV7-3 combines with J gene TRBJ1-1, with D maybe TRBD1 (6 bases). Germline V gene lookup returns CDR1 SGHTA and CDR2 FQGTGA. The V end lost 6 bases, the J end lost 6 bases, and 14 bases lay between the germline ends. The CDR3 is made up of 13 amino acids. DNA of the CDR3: TGTGCCAGCAGTCCCTCGGGGGGCGCTGAAGCTTTCTTT. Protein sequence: CASSPSGGAEAFF.

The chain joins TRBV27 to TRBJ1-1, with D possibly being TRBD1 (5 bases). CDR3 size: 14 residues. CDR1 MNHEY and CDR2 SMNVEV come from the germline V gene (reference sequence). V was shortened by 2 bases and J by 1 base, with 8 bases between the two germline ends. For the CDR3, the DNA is TGTGCCAGCAGTTTAAATAGGGGGAACACTGAAGCTTTCTTT. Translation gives CASSLNRGNTEAFF.

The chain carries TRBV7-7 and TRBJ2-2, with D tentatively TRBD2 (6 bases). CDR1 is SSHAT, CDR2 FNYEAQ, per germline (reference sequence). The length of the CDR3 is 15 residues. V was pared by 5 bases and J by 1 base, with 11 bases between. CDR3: CASSAGRKNTGELFF. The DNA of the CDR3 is TGTGCCAGCAGCGCGGGACGGAAGAACACCGGGGAGCTGTTTTTT.

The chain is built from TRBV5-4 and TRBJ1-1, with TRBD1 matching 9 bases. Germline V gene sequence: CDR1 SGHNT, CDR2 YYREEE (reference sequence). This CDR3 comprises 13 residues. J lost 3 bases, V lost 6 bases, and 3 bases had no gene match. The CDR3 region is CASKRQGDTEAFF. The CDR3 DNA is TGTGCCAGCAAGCGACAGGGGGACACTGAAGCTTTCTTT.

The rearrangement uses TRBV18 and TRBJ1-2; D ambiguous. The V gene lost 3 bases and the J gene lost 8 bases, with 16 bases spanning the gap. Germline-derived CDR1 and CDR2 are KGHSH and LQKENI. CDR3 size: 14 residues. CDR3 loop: CASSPLVRGGGYTF. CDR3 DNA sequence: TGTGCCAGCTCACCCCTCGTGAGAGGAGGAGGCTACACCTTC.

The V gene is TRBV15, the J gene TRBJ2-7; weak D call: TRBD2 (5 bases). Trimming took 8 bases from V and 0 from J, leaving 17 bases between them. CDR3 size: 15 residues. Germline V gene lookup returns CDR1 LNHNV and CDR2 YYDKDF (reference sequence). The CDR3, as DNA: TGTGCCACCGCCCGGCGGGCTCAAAGCTCCTACGAGCAGTACTTC. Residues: CATARRAQSSYEQYF.

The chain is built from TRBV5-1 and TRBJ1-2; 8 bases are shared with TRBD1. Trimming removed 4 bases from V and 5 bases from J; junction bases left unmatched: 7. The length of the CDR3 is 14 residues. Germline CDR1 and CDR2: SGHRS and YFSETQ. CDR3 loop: CASSGQGALYGYTF. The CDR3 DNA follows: TGCGCCAGCAGCGGGCAGGGGGCTTTATATGGCTACACCTTC.

CDR3 bases: TGCGCCAGCAGTGAGCGACTAGCGGCGTACAATGAGCAGTTCTTC. Translating it yields CASSERLAAYNEQFF. The chain couples TRBV10-2 to TRBJ2-1, with 9 bases matching TRBD2. The CDR3 contains 15 residues. The trim removed 2 bases at V and 4 bases at J, leaving 3 bases unmatched. From germline, CDR1 is WSHSY and CDR2 SAAADI.

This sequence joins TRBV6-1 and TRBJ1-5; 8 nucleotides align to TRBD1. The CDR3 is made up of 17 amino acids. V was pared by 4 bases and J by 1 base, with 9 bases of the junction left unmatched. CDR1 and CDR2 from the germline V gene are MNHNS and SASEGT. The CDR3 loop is CASSGIFGQGSNQPQHF. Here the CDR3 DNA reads TGTGCCAGCAGTGGAATCTTCGGACAGGGCAGCAATCAGCCCCAGCATTTT.

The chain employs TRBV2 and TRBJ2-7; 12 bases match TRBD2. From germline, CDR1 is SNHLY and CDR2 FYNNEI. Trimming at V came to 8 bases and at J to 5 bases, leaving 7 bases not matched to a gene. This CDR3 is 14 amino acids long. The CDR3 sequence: CASGATSGSNEQYF. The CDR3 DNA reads TGTGCCAGCGGGGCGACTAGCGGGAGCAACGAGCAGTACTTC.

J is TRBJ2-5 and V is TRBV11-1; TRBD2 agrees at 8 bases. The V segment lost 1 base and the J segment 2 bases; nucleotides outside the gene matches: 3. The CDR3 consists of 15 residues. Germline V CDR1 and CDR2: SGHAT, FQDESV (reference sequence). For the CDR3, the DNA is TGTGCCAGCAGCTTAGTAGCGGGACGGCAAGAGACCCAGTACTTC. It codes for CASSLVAGRQETQYF.

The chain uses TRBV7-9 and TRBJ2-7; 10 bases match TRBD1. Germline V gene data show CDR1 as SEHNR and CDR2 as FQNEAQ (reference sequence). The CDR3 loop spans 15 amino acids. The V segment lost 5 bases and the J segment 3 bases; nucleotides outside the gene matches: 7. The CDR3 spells CASSAHDRGHYEQYF. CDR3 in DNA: TGTGCCAGCAGCGCCCACGACAGGGGGCACTACGAGCAGTACTTC. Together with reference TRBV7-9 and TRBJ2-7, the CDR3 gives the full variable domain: DTGVSQNPRHKITKRGQNVTFRCDPISEHNRLYWYRQTLGQGPEFLTYFQNEAQLEKSRLLSDRFSAERPKGSFSTLEIQRTEQGDSAMYLCASSAHDRGHYEQYFGPGTRLTVT.